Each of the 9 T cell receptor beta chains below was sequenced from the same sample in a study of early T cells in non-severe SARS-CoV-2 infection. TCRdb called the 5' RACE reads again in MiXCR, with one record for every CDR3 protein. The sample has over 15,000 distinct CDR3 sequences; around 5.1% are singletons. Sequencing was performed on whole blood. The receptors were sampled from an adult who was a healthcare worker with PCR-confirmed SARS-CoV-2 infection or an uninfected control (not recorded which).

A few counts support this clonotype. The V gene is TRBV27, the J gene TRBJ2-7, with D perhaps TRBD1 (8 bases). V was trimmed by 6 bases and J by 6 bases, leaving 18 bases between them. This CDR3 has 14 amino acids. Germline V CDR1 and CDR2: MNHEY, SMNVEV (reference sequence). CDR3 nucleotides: TGTGCCAGCAGCCCCCTCAACAGGGGGGGCGAGCAGTACGTC. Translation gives CASSPLNRGGEQYV.

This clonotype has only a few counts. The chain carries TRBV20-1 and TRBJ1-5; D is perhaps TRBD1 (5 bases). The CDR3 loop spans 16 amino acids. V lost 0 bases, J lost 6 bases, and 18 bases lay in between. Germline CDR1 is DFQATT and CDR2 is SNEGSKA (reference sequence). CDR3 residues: CSARDRHRPLSQPQHF. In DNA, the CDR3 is TGCAGTGCTAGAGATCGGCACAGGCCTTTGAGTCAGCCCCAGCATTTT.

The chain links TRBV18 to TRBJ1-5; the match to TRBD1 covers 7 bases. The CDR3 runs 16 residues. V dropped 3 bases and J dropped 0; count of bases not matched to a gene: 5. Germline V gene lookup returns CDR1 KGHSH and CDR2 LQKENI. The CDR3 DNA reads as TGTGCCAGCTCACCTCAGGGGGGGTATAGCAATCAGCCCCAGCATTTT. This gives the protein CASSPQGGYSNQPQHF.

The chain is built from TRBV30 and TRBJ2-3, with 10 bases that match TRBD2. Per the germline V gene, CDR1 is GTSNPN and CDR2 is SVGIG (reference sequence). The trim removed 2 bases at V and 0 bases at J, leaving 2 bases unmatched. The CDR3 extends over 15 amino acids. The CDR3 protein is CAWSSGRASTDTQYF. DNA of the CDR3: TGTGCCTGGAGTAGCGGGAGGGCCAGCACAGATACGCAGTATTTT.

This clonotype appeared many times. The CDR3 region has the DNA TGTGCCAGCAGCTTGCCACGGGGAGCGTACAATGAGCAGTTCTTC. This encodes CASSLPRGAYNEQFF. The chain joins TRBV5-4 to TRBJ2-1; the D gene is possibly TRBD2 (5 bases). The CDR3 runs 15 residues. The V gene's germline CDR1 is SGHNT and CDR2 YYREEE (reference sequence). V shed 1 base and J shed 4 bases, with 12 bases lying between them.

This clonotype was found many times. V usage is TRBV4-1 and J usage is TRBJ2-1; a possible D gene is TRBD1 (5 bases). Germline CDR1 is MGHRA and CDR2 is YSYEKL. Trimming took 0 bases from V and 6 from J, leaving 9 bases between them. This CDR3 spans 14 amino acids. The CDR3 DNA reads TGCGCCAGCAGCCAAGAAGCAGGGTTCAATGAGCAGTTCTTC. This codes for CASSQEAGFNEQFF.

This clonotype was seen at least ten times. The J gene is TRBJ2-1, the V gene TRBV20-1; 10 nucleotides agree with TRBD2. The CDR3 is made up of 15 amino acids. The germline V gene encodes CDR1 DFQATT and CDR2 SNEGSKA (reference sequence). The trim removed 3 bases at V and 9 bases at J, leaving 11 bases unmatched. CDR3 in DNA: TGCAGTGCTAGGGGGGCTAGCTTAGCGGGAGGTGAGCAGTTCTTC. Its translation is CSARGASLAGGEQFF.

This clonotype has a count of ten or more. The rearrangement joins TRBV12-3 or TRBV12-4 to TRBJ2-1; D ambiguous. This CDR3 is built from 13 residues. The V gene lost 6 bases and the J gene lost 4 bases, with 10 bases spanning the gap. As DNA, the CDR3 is TGTGCCAGCAGCCAGACCGTATACAATGAGCAGTTCTTC. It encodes CASSQTVYNEQFF.

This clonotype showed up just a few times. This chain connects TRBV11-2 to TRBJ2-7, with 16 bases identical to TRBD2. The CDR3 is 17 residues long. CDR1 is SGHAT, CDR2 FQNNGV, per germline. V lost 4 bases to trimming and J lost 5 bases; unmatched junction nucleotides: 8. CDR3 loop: CASSYAGTSGRGHEQYF. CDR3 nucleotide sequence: TGTGCCAGCAGCTACGCCGGGACTAGCGGGAGGGGGCACGAGCAGTACTTC.